The rows below give T cell receptor beta chains drawn from one sample of a study of blood T cell repertoires in COVID-19. The assay was immunoSEQ multiplex PCR, and TCRdb's table has in-frame clones only and misses some. In the table there are 150,000 or so clones, around nine tenths of which are singletons. The material sequenced was peripheral blood. Receptors originate from a woman aged 65 to 85 with COVID-19, enrolled during active disease. CDR3s include the opening cysteine and the closing phenylalanine or tryptophan. Each record gives: J gene, clone size, CDR3 length, V gene, D gene, CDR3 protein, CDR3 DNA. D genes are given only for firm matches. The size entry is marked missing in some rows and otherwise reads once, few, many or a size class.

j_gene: TRBJ2-2; abundance: few; len: 18; v_gene: TRBV5-5; d_gene: .; CDR3aa: CASSLLLVVQGGSGELFF; CDR3nt: TGTGCCAGCAGCTTGCTTTTAGTCGTACAGGGAGGGTCCGGGGAGCTGTTTTTT
j_gene: TRBJ2-1; abundance: .; len: 16; v_gene: TRBV9; d_gene: .; CDR3aa: CASSVGWGSSYNEQFF; CDR3nt: TGTGCCAGCAGCGTAGGTTGGGGCAGCTCCTACAATGAGCAGTTCTTC
j_gene: TRBJ1-4; abundance: .; len: 14; v_gene: TRBV5-1; d_gene: .; CDR3aa: CASSSGPTNEKLFF; CDR3nt: TGCGCCAGCAGCTCAGGGCCCACTAATGAAAAACTGTTTTTT
j_gene: TRBJ1-5; abundance: once; len: 16; v_gene: TRBV19; d_gene: TRBD1; CDR3aa: CASSTGQGGTDQPQHF; CDR3nt: TGTGCCAGTAGTACCGGACAGGGGGGGACCGATCAGCCCCAGCATTTT
j_gene: TRBJ2-1; abundance: .; len: 15; v_gene: TRBV5-1; d_gene: TRBD1; CDR3aa: CASSSDRNGYNEQFF; CDR3nt: TGCGCCAGCAGCTCGGACAGGAATGGCTACAATGAGCAGTTCTTC
j_gene: TRBJ1-1; abundance: .; len: 14; v_gene: TRBV28; d_gene: TRBD1; CDR3aa: CASSLNRGRTEAFF; CDR3nt: TGTGCCAGCAGTCTAAACAGGGGGCGGACTGAAGCTTTCTTT
j_gene: TRBJ2-1; abundance: .; len: 16; v_gene: TRBV12-5; d_gene: .; CDR3aa: CASGLVISGRWDEQFF; CDR3nt: TGTGCTAGTGGTTTGGTAATAAGCGGGCGATGGGATGAGCAGTTCTTC
j_gene: TRBJ1-2; abundance: .; len: 13; v_gene: TRBV6-5; d_gene: .; CDR3aa: CASSYAVQRGYTF; CDR3nt: TGTGCCAGCAGTTACGCTGTGCAGCGTGGCTACACCTTC
j_gene: TRBJ1-4; abundance: .; len: 15; v_gene: TRBV5-1; d_gene: .; CDR3aa: CASKGLGSAGEKLFF; CDR3nt: TGCGCCAGCAAGGGTCTCGGGAGTGCAGGAGAAAAACTGTTTTTT
j_gene: TRBJ1-2; abundance: .; len: 14; v_gene: TRBV3-1/TRBV3-2; d_gene: .; CDR3aa: CASSQGAGDNGYTF; CDR3nt: TGTGCCAGCAGCCAAGGGGCAGGGGATAATGGCTACACCTTC
j_gene: TRBJ2-7; abundance: once; len: 12; v_gene: TRBV2; d_gene: TRBD2; CDR3aa: CASSGRGDEQYF; CDR3nt: TGTGCCAGCAGTGGTCGGGGGGACGAGCAGTACTTC
j_gene: TRBJ1-5; abundance: .; len: 13; v_gene: TRBV10-3; d_gene: .; CDR3aa: CAINPTPQQPQHF; CDR3nt: TGTGCCATCAATCCAACCCCCCAGCAGCCCCAGCATTTT
j_gene: TRBJ2-5; abundance: .; len: 15; v_gene: TRBV5-1; d_gene: .; CDR3aa: CASSFNGLREETQYF; CDR3nt: TGCGCCAGCAGCTTCAACGGACTACGCGAGGAGACCCAGTACTTC